This TCR beta chain was sequenced for a study of T cell responses to AZD1222 COVID-19 vaccine. Study results and caveats: Sampled repertoires all dated from after the peak T cell response. Spike-specific TCR breadth and depth both grew after two AZD1222 doses.

Libraries were prepared by immunoSEQ multiplex PCR; TCRdb keeps only in-frame clonotypes and omits some of them. This table has 90,000 to 110,000 clones, around 90% appearing once. V was trimmed by 5 bases and J by 9 bases, leaving 16 bases between them. Germline CDR1 and CDR2: SEHNR and FQNEAQ (reference sequence). This CDR3 contains 13 residues. Concerning this clone: Its matching antigen is unknown.

The source of this sequence is an adult in good health. V is TRBV7-9 and J is TRBJ1-1; D may be TRBD1 (6 bases). Sample: peripheral blood, taken on day 0 of AZD1222 vaccination. CDR3 DNA sequence: TGTGCCAGCAGCCGCGCCGCGGGGGCGAAAGCTTTCTTT. Protein sequence: CASSRAAGAKAFF. Full variable domain (missing parts from reference TRBV7-9 and TRBJ1-1): DTGVSQNPRHKITKRGQNVTFRCDPISEHNRLYWYRQTLGQGPEFLTYFQNEAQLEKSRLLSDRFSAERPKGSFSTLEIQRTEQGDSAMYLCASSRAAGAKAFFGQGTRLTVV.